The clone carrying this TCR beta chain was counted a single time. The germline gene is not matched at one end of the junction; a read error may be the cause. The sample belongs to a study of blood T cell repertoires in COVID-19. Libraries were prepared by immunoSEQ multiplex PCR; TCRdb keeps only in-frame clonotypes and omits some of them. The sample contains approximately 190,000 clones, 80% to 95% of which appear only once. The clonotype originates from a man aged 45-65 years with acute or convalescent COVID-19. Sequencing used peripheral blood.

CDR3 DNA: TGTGCCAGCAGCCGGCGACAGGCGGGTAGCACTGATACGCAGTATTTT. Translating gives CASSRRQAGSTDTQYF. The V gene is TRBV14, the J gene TRBJ2-3, with D possibly being TRBD1 (6 bases). This CDR3 has 16 amino acids. Germline assignment: CDR1 SGHDN and CDR2 FVKESK.